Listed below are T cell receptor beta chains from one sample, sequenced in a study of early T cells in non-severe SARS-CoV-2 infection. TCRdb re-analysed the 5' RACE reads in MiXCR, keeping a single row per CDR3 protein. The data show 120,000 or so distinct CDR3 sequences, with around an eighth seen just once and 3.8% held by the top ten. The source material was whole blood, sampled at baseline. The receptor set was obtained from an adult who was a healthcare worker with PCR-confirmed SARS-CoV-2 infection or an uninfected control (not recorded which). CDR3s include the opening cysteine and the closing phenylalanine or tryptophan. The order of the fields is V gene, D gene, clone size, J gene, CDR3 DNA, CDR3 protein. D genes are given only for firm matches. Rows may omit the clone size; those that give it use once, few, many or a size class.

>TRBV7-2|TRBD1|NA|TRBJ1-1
TGTGCCAGCAGCTTCGACAGGGGGCATACTGAAGCTTTCTTT
CASSFDRGHTEAFF
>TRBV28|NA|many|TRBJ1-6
TGTGCCAGCAGTACCCACTCTGGCCTCCACTTT
CASSTHSGLHF
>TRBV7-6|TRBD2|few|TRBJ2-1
TGTGCCAGCAGCCTACGGACTAGCGGCCACACCTACAATGAGCAGTTCTTC
CASSLRTSGHTYNEQFF
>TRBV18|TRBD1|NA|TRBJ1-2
TGTGCCAGCTCATCGGGACAGACCGCCTTATATGGCTACACCTTC
CASSSGQTALYGYTF
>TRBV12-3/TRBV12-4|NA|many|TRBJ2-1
TGTGCCAGCAGTTTAGGTTTGCGCTGGAATGAGCAGTTCTTC
CASSLGLRWNEQFF
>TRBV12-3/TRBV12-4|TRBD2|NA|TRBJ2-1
TGTGCCAGCAGTACCTCTAGCGGGGGGGTTTACAATGAGCAGTTCTTC
CASSTSSGGVYNEQFF
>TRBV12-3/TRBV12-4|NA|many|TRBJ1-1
TGTGCCAGCAGTTTCAACACTGAAGCTTTCTTT
CASSFNTEAFF
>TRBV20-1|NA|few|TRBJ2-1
TGCAGTGCTATACCCAAGGACGCGAACAATGAGCAGTTCTTC
CSAIPKDANNEQFF
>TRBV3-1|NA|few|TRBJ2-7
TGTGCCAGCAGCCAGGAGGGGCTTCCCTCCCACGAGCAGTACTTC
CASSQEGLPSHEQYF
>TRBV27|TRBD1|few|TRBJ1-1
TGTGCCAGCAGTTCTTTTGGACCCCAGGGGGCGCATGAAGCTTTCTTT
CASSSFGPQGAHEAFF
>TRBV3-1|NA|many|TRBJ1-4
TGTGCCAGCAGCCAAGTCCGGTCAACTAATGAAAAACTGTTTTTT
CASSQVRSTNEKLFF
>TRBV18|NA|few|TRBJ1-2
TGTGCCAGCTCACCCCCCAATGAGGTCAATTATGGCTACACCTTC
CASSPPNEVNYGYTF
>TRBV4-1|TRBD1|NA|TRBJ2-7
TGCGCCAGCAGCCAAGTATACCTGGGACAGACCCCCTACGAGCAGTACTTC
CASSQVYLGQTPYEQYF
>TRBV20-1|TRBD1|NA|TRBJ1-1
TGCAGTGCTACTCGGGACAGGGGGCTTCGGAACACTGAAGCTTTCTTT
CSATRDRGLRNTEAFF
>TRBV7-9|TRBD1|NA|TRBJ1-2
TGTGCCAGCAGCTTAGCCGGGACAGGGCAAGTTGGCTACACCTTC
CASSLAGTGQVGYTF
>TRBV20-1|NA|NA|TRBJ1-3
TGCAGTGCTAGACAGGGATACTCTGGAAACACCATATATTTT
CSARQGYSGNTIYF
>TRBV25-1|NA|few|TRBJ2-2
TGTGCCAGCAGTGACAGGGGTCGGACCGGGGAGCTGTTTTTT
CASSDRGRTGELFF
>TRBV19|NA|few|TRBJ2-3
TGTGCCAGTAGTCTTCGGACAGCAGATACGCAGTATTTT
CASSLRTADTQYF
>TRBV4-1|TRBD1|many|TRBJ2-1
TGCGCCAGCAGCCTAACACCGGGACAGGGATATTACAATGAGCAGTTCTTC
CASSLTPGQGYYNEQFF
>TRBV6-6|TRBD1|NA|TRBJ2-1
TGTGCCAGCAGTTACACTTCCCGGACAGGGTGGAAAAACAATGAGCAGTTCTTC
CASSYTSRTGWKNNEQFF
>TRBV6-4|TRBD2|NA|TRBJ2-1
TGTGCCAGCAGTGCTAGCGGGGGATCCTACAATGAGCAGTTCTTC
CASSASGGSYNEQFF
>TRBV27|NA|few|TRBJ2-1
TGTGCCAGCAGTTCGCGGTATCCTCCCCTGCAGTTCTTC
CASSSRYPPLQFF
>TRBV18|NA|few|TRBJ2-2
TGTGCCAGCTCACCCTTATATGACAGGAACACCGGGGAGCTGTTTTTT
CASSPLYDRNTGELFF
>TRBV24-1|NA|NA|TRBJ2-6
TGTGCCACCAGTGATTCCCCCGGCTCTGGGGCCAACGTCCTGACTTTC
CATSDSPGSGANVLTF
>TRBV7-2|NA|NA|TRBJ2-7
TGTGCCAGCAGCTTAGGGTACTACGAGCAGTACTTC
CASSLGYYEQYF
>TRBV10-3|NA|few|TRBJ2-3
TGTCTCTCAGGGGATGGCACAGATACGCAGTATTTT
CLSGDGTDTQYF
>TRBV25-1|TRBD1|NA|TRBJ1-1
TGTGCCAGCAGGCGGACAGGGGGCCTTGAAGCTTTCTTT
CASRRTGGLEAFF
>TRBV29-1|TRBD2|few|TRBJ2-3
TGCAGCGTCCCGAGTGCGGGAGGGCCAGATACGCAGTATTTT
CSVPSAGGPDTQYF
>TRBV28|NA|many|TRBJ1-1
TGTGCCAGCAGTTTAATGAACACTGAAGCTTTCTTT
CASSLMNTEAFF
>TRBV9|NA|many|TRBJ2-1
TGTGCCAGCAGCGCCCCGACAGGCGAGCGATACAATGAGCAGTTCTTC
CASSAPTGERYNEQFF
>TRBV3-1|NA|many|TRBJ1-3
TGTGCCAGCAGAATCGGTGGGGGAAACACCATATATTTT
CASRIGGGNTIYF
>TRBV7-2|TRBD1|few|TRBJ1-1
TGTGCCAGCAGCTTCCCGGGACAGAGGACGGCTTTCTTT
CASSFPGQRTAFF